This T cell receptor (beta chain) was captured in a study of cytomegalovirus exposure and HLA in healthy donors. V lost 4 bases, J lost 4 bases, and 14 bases lay in between. Germline V gene lookup returns CDR1 SGHNT and CDR2 YYREEE (reference sequence). The CDR3 has 14 amino acids. A multiplex PCR was run with 60 Vbeta primers and 13 Jbeta primers. Repertoires were generated with immunoSEQ multiplex PCR, while TCRdb's copy carries only in-frame clones and drops some. This table has 150,000 or so clones, more than 70% appearing once. Specimen: PBMCs. This chain joins TRBV5-4 and TRBJ1-2; D may be TRBD1 (6 bases). This TCR derives from a woman in her 50s in good health and CMV-seropositive. As DNA, the CDR3 is TGTGCCAGCAGCCACCCCGCAGGGGCCTATGGCTACACCTTC. Translated: CASSHPAGAYGYTF.